This TCR beta chain was found in a study of blood T cell repertoires in COVID-19. On the study more broadly: The recovered donors of Cohort 3 showed two negative PCRs, clearance, or symptom resolution. Spain, Italy and the United States supplied samples that represented acute and convalescent COVID-19.

Between the trimmed V and J ends, which lost 5 bases and 5 bases, there was a span of 16 bases. The CDR3 is 14 amino acids. Per the germline V gene, CDR1 is KGHSH and CDR2 is LQKENI. Sequencing used immunoSEQ multiplex PCR; TCRdb keeps in-frame clones, though not all of them. Of about 280,000 clones in the sample, approximately 90% were seen once. This clone was observed once. The TCR sequence derives from a woman between 55 and 75 years old in a cohort exposed to, infected with or recovered from COVID-19 (not recorded which). This sequence joins TRBV18 and TRBJ2-7, with a tentative D call TRBD2 (6 bases). The sample was PBMCs or T cells enriched from blood (not recorded which). CDR3 protein: CASSIGRDGDEQYF. The CDR3 DNA follows: TGTGCCAGCTCAATAGGGCGGGATGGGGACGAGCAGTACTTC. Full variable domain (rest looked up from reference TRBV18 and TRBJ2-7): NAGVMQNPRHLVRRRGQEARLRCSPMKGHSHVYWYRQLPEEGLKFMVYLQKENIIDESGMPKERFSAEFPKEGPSILRIQQVVRGDSAAYFCASSIGRDGDEQYFGPGTRLTVT.